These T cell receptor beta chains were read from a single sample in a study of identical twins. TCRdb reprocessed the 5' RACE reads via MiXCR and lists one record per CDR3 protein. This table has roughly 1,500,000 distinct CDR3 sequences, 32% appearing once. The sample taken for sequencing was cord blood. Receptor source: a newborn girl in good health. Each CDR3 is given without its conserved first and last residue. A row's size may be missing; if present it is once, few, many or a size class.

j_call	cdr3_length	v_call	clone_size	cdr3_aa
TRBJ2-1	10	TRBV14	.	ASTQVRAEQF
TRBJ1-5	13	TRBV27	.	ASGETGVSNQPQH
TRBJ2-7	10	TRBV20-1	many	SAKGSNYEQY
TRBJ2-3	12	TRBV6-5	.	ASSTAPRSDTQY
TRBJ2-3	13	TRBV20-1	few	SARDLAVSTDTQY
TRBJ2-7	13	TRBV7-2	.	ASSLVGQGVDEQY
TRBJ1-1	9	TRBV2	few	ASSEKPLAF
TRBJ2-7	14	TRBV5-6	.	ASSTGWGVHTYEQY
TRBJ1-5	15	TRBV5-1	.	ASSASRGLDSNQPQH
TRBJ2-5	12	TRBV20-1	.	SAMTGGHLETQY
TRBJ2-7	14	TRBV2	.	ASRTKRAGGSYEQY
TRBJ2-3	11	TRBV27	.	ASNVQGRGTQY
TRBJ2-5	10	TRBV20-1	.	SAETEWKTQY
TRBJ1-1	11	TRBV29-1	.	SVRDPGGTEAF
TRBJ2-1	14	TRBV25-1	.	ASSEASSSSYNEQF
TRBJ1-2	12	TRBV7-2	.	ASSLFFRNYGYT
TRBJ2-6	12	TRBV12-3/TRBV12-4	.	ASSLRAGAHVLT
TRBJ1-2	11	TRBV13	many	ASSSQGRDGYT
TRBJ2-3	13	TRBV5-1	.	ASSLERGGGDTQY
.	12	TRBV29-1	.	SVEAGAGGETQF
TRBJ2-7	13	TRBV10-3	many	AISVGTGSSYEQY
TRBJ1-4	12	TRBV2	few	AINLGGSNEKLF
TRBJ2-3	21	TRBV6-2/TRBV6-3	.	ASSYPRNEWERGTGGGTDTQY
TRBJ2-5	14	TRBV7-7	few	ASSPGTSGRKETQY
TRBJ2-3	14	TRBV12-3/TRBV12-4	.	ASSLGAYEGTDTQY
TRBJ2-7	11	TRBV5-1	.	ASSPGESYEQY
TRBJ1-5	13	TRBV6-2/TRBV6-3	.	ASRDAGSGNQPQH
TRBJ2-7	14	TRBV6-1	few	ASSDPPRGRAYEQY
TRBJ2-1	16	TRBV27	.	ASSSIGAGGNSYNEQF
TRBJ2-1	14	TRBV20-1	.	SAMTRTSGAFNEQF
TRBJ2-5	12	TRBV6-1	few	ASSEEAYQETQY
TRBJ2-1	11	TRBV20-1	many	SAKRELWGEQF
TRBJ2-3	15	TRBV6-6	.	ASSRTSGGGSTDTQY
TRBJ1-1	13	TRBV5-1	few	ASSLHPDQNTEAF
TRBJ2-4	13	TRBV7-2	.	ASSLAGVINNEQY
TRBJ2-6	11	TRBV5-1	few	ASSETGANVLT
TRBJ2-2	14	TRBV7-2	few	ASMNSATQNTGELF
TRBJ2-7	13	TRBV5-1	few	ASSLFASSSYEQY
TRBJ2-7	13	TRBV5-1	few	ASSLETLGSYEQY
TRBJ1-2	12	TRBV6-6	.	AGIFGGNGYGYT
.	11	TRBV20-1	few	SALDRGGETQY
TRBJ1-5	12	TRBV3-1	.	ASSLGQVEQPQH
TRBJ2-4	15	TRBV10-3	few	AISESVGSLAKNIQY
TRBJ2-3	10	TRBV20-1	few	SPSGVTDTQY
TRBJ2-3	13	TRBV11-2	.	ASSLQVARSDTQY
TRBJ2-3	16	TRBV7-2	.	ASSLTLLAAARVDTQY
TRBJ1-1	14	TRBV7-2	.	ASSPRTGVPSTEAF
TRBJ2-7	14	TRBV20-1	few	SARRDFPPHLCEQY
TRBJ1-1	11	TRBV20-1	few	SASFAGTLGAF
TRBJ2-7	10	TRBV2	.	ASRTGVHEQY
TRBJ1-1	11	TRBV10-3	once	AIGKGLNTEAF
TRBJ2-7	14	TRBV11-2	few	ASSLVAGQGIYEQY
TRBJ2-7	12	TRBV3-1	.	ASSPRSDSYEQY
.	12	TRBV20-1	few	SAPLAGLYNEQY